A single sample is the source of the 23 T cell receptor beta chains below, sequenced in a study of cytomegalovirus exposure and HLA in healthy donors. The PCR ran on 60 Vbeta and 13 Jbeta primers. Profiling relied on immunoSEQ multiplex PCR, and the TCRdb table lists in-frame clones only, not all of them. Among about 160,000 clones listed, about 85% were seen once. Sequencing used PBMCs. The source is a male donor in good health and CMV-seropositive.

The chain uses TRBV7-9 and TRBJ2-1; the match to TRBD2 covers 9 bases. V shed 6 bases, J shed 1 base, and the junction held 4 bases outside the gene matches. CDR1 and CDR2 (germline): SEHNR, FQNEAQ (reference sequence). There are 15 residues in the CDR3. The CDR3 nucleotides read TGTGCCAGCAGGAACAGCGGGGGGTCCTACAATGAGCAGTTCTTC. It encodes CASRNSGGSYNEQFF. Filled out from reference TRBV7-9 and TRBJ2-1, the complete variable domain reads DTGVSQNPRHKITKRGQNVTFRCDPISEHNRLYWYRQTLGQGPEFLTYFQNEAQLEKSRLLSDRFSAERPKGSFSTLEIQRTEQGDSAMYLCASRNSGGSYNEQFFGPGTRLTVL.

This chain links TRBV28 with TRBJ1-2; 7 bases are shared with TRBD1. Trimming removed 2 bases from V and 4 bases from J; junction bases left unmatched: 4. Germline V lookup: CDR1 MDHEN, CDR2 SYDVKM. This CDR3 is built from 14 residues. The CDR3 here is CASSLQGDLYGYTF. The CDR3 region has the DNA TGTGCCAGCAGTTTACAGGGGGACCTCTATGGCTACACCTTC.

The chain combines TRBV5-4 with TRBJ1-1; possibly TRBD1 for D (5 bases). The CDR3 has 12 residues. The germline V gene has CDR1 SGHNT and CDR2 YYREEE (reference sequence). The ends were cut back, 3 bases at V and 3 bases at J, with 6 bases in the middle. This chain's CDR3 is CASSWGDTEAFF. Written as DNA, the CDR3 is TGTGCCAGCAGCTGGGGGGACACTGAAGCTTTCTTT.

This chain links TRBV4-2 with TRBJ2-1; weak D call: TRBD2 (6 bases). CDR1 and CDR2 from the germline V gene are LGHNA and YNFKEQ. V was clipped by 3 bases and J by 0 bases, with 9 bases between them. The CDR3 extends over 15 amino acids. CDR3 in amino acids: CASSHGRPSYNEQFF. The CDR3 bases are TGTGCCAGCAGCCACGGGAGACCCTCCTACAATGAGCAGTTCTTC.

Note on this clone: At one of its ends the junction is not consistent with the germline gene, which may arise from a read error. The chain carries TRBV7-9 and TRBJ1-5; D not certain. Germline values: CDR1 SEHNR, CDR2 FQNEAQ (reference sequence). The CDR3 totals 13 residues. The CDR3 loop is CSSSVDGSGPQHF. DNA for the CDR3: TGTTCCAGCAGCGTAGACGGTTCGGGGCCCCAGCATTTT. The full variable domain, completed using reference TRBV7-9 and TRBJ1-5, is DTGVSQNPRHKITKRGQNVTFRCDPISEHNRLYWYRQTLGQGPEFLTYFQNEAQLEKSRLLSDRFSAERPKGSFSTLEIQRTEQGDSAMYLCSSSVDGSGPQHFGDGTRLSIL.

The sample holds one count of this clone. The V gene is TRBV7-9, the J gene TRBJ2-3, with 8 nucleotides matching TRBD2. CDR3 length: 15 residues. Trimming cost V 3 bases and J 2 bases; bases outside gene matches: 4. Germline V gene sequence: CDR1 SEHNR, CDR2 FQNEAQ (reference sequence). The CDR3 coding sequence is TGTGCCAGCAGCTTGCTAGCGGGTTCCACAGATACGCAGTATTTT. Its protein product is CASSLLAGSTDTQYF.

This clone was seen a few times. J is TRBJ1-1 and V is TRBV11-1; D is possibly TRBD1 (5 bases). The germline CDR1 and CDR2 sequences are SGHAT and FQDESV (reference sequence). V was trimmed by 5 bases and J by 9 bases, leaving 10 bases between them. The CDR3 runs to 11 residues. CDR3 region: CASSRTDKAFF. In DNA form, the CDR3 reads TGTGCCAGCAGCAGGACGGACAAAGCTTTCTTT.

This clone has more than one count but fewer than ten. The chain recombines TRBV9 with TRBJ1-1, with D perhaps matching TRBD1 (5 bases). Per germline, CDR1 SGDLS and CDR2 YYNGEE. The CDR3 length is 15 residues. Between the trimmed V and J ends, which lost 0 bases and 2 bases, there was a span of 11 bases. CDR3 coding DNA: TGTGCCAGCAGCGTAGGTCAGGGCCCTAACACTGAAGCTTTCTTT. Its protein product is CASSVGQGPNTEAFF.

This sequence joins TRBV5-1 and TRBJ1-2; D uncertain. The CDR3 spans 16 residues. The germline CDR1 and CDR2 sequences are SGHRS and YFSETQ. V was clipped by 4 bases and J by 7 bases, with 23 bases between them. CDR3 sequence: CASSLDGRPEYGGYTF. CDR3 in DNA: TGCGCCAGCAGCCTGGATGGAAGGCCGGAGTATGGTGGCTACACCTTC.

This clone came up a few times. This chain connects TRBV27 to TRBJ2-5, with D tentatively TRBD2 (5 bases). The CDR3 spans 13 residues. CDR1 and CDR2 (germline): MNHEY, SMNVEV (reference sequence). V was pared by 3 bases and J by 2 bases, with 7 bases between. The CDR3: CASSLRRQETQYF. The CDR3 nucleotides read TGTGCCAGCAGTTTGCGGAGGCAAGAGACCCAGTACTTC.

The chain uses TRBV11-1 and TRBJ2-7, with D hard to call. Trimming removed 1 base from V and 5 bases from J, with 6 bases in between. CDR1 and CDR2 from the germline V gene are SGHAT and FQDESV (reference sequence). The CDR3 totals 12 residues. The CDR3 sequence is CASSLGLNEQYF. The CDR3 DNA follows: TGTGCCAGCAGCTTAGGTCTAAACGAGCAGTACTTC.

The rearrangement links TRBV4-1 to TRBJ2-7; no clear D. Germline CDR1 reads MGHRA; CDR2 reads YSYEKL. V gave up 0 bases and J gave up 1 base, with 7 bases separating them. There are 14 residues in the CDR3. The CDR3: CASSQDVGSYEQYF. The CDR3 DNA reads as TGCGCCAGCAGCCAAGACGTCGGGTCCTACGAGCAGTACTTC.

V and J are TRBV9 and TRBJ2-5; 9 positions match TRBD1. The germline gives CDR1 SGDLS, CDR2 YYNGEE. The V segment lost 7 bases and the J segment 3 bases; nucleotides outside the gene matches: 7. CDR3 length: 14 residues. This CDR3 is CASAFGDREETQYF. CDR3 nucleotides: TGTGCCAGCGCCTTTGGGGACAGGGAAGAGACCCAGTACTTC. The full variable domain, its missing parts supplied by reference TRBV9 and TRBJ2-5, is DSGVTQTPKHLITATGQRVTLRCSPRSGDLSVYWYQQSLDQGLQFLIQYYNGEERAKGNILERFSAQQFPDLHSELNLSSLELGDSALYFCASAFGDREETQYFGPGTRLLVL.

The chain carries TRBV14 and TRBJ2-3; 9 bases map to TRBD1. J was trimmed by 3 bases and V by 3 bases; bases with no gene match: 4. Germline V gene lookup returns CDR1 SGHDN and CDR2 FVKESK. CDR3 length: 15 residues. This CDR3 reads CASSQWTGVTDTQYF. CDR3 coding DNA: TGTGCCAGCAGCCAGTGGACAGGGGTGACAGATACGCAGTATTTT.

The chain joins TRBV11-3 to TRBJ2-1; D is possibly TRBD2 (5 bases). This CDR3 region has 16 residues. Deletions cut 1 base from V and 3 bases from J, with 13 bases between. Germline V lookup: CDR1 SGHNT, CDR2 YENEEA. The CDR3 sequence: CASSLGGLALYNEQFF. The CDR3 DNA sequence: TGTGCCAGCAGCTTAGGTGGACTCGCCCTCTACAATGAGCAGTTCTTC. Complete variable domain (other parts from reference TRBV11-3 and TRBJ2-1): EAGVVQSPRYKIIEKKQPVAFWCNPISGHNTLYWYLQNLGQGPELLIRYENEEAVDDSQLPKDRFSAERLKGVDSTLKIQPAELGDSAVYLCASSLGGLALYNEQFFGPGTRLTVL.

This chain connects TRBV6-1 to TRBJ2-5; 7 bases are a match to TRBD1. Unmatched junction bases numbered 6, after V lost 6 bases and J lost 5 bases. CDR1 is MNHNS and CDR2 is SASEGT in the germline V gene. The CDR3 sequence is 13 residues long. The DNA of the CDR3 is TGTGCCAGCAGGACAGGGCCCCAGGAGACCCAGTACTTC. Its translation: CASRTGPQETQYF.

Details on this clone: The junction shows a germline mismatch at one end, possibly a read error. The gene calls are TRBV7-9 and TRBJ2-2, with D possibly matching TRBD2 (6 bases). This CDR3 spans 13 amino acids. CDR1 and CDR2 (germline): SEHNR, FQNEAQ (reference sequence). CDR3 in DNA: TGTTCCAGCAGCTTGACTAGCACCGGGGAGCTGTTTTTT. This codes for CSSSLTSTGELFF.

Only a few counts were recorded for this clone. V is TRBV28 and J is TRBJ1-5, with unresolved D. The V end lost 3 bases, the J end lost 3 bases, and 6 bases lay between the germline ends. CDR3 length equals 13 residues. Looked up from germline, CDR1 is MDHEN and CDR2 is SYDVKM. CDR3: CASSFAINQPQHF. The CDR3 DNA reads TGTGCCAGCAGTTTCGCGATCAATCAGCCCCAGCATTTT. Full variable domain (rest looked up from reference TRBV28 and TRBJ1-5): DVKVTQSSRYLVKRTGEKVFLECVQDMDHENMFWYRQDPGLGLRLIYFSYDVKMKEKGDIPEGYSVSREKKERFSLILESASTNQTSMYLCASSFAINQPQHFGDGTRLSIL.

The chain carries TRBV6-1 and TRBJ1-4, with TRBD1 as a possible D gene (5 bases). The length of the CDR3 is 13 residues. Germline V lookup: CDR1 MNHNS, CDR2 SASEGT. V was clipped by 9 bases and J by 4 bases, with 12 bases between them. CDR3 amino acids: CARAGLINEKLFF. The CDR3 region has the DNA TGTGCCAGGGCGGGACTGATTAATGAAAAACTGTTTTTT.

The chain joins TRBV6-1 to TRBJ2-2; D is possibly TRBD1 (6 bases). V shed 8 bases and J shed 6 bases, with 16 bases lying between them. The V gene's germline CDR1 is MNHNS and CDR2 SASEGT. The CDR3 spans 14 residues. DNA for the CDR3: TGTGCCAGCGTAGGCAGGGGCGGCCCCGGGGAGCTGTTTTTT. The encoded protein is CASVGRGGPGELFF.

This clone came up a few times. The rearrangement links TRBV12-5 to TRBJ2-2, with 7 bases fitting TRBD1. Losses at the gene ends were 5 bases for V and 4 bases for J; bases not matched to a gene: 4. Germline V gene data show CDR1 as LGHNT and CDR2 as FRNRAP. The CDR3 sequence is 14 residues long. The CDR3 sequence: CASGPGGGTGELFF. DNA for the CDR3: TGTGCTAGTGGTCCAGGGGGTGGCACCGGGGAGCTGTTTTTT.

The chain carries TRBV6-4 and TRBJ2-3; 9 bases are a match to TRBD2. From germline, CDR1 is MRHNA and CDR2 SNTAGT. With 4 bases clipped from V and 6 bases from J, the junction kept 8 bases outside the gene matches. There are 15 residues in the CDR3. CDR3 amino acids: CASSVGLAGTDTQYF. The CDR3 DNA sequence: TGTGCCAGCAGTGTAGGGCTAGCGGGAACGGATACGCAGTATTTT.

This clone was recorded a few times. The chain joins TRBV9 to TRBJ1-1, with D tentatively TRBD1 (6 bases). The germline CDR1 and CDR2 sequences are SGDLS and YYNGEE. The CDR3 totals 15 residues. V was cut by 4 bases and J by 3 bases, with 16 bases left in between. The CDR3 nucleotides are TGTGCCAGCAGCCCCTTGGGGGCCCAGGACACTGAAGCTTTCTTT. Its translation is CASSPLGAQDTEAFF.